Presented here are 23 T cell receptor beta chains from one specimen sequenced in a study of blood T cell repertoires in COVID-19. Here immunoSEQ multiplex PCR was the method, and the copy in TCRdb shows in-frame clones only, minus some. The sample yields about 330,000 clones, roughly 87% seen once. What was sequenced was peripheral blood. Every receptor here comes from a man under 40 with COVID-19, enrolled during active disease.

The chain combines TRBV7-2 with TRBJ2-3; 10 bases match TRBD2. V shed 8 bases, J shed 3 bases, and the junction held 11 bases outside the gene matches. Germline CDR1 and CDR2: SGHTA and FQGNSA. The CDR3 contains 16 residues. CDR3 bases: TGTGCCAGCTCGACCGCACAGGGACTAGCGACAGATACGCAGTATTTT. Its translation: CASSTAQGLATDTQYF.

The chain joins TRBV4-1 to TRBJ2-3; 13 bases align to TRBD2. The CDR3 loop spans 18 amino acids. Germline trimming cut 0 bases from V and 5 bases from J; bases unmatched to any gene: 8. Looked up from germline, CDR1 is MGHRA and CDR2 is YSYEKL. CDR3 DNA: TGCGCCAGCAGCCAAGAGGTACTAGCGGGGGGGCCCAAAGATACGCAGTATTTT. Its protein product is CASSQEVLAGGPKDTQYF.

The CDR3, as DNA: TGCGCCAGCAGCCAAGGTCAGGGGGCCGTAGGGGAGCTGTTTTTT. Protein sequence: CASSQGQGAVGELFF. The chain carries TRBV4-3 and TRBJ2-2; TRBD1 matches at 8 bases. V lost 1 base, J lost 8 bases, and 6 bases stayed unmatched. The germline CDR1 and CDR2 sequences are LGHNA and YSLEER. The CDR3 runs 15 residues.

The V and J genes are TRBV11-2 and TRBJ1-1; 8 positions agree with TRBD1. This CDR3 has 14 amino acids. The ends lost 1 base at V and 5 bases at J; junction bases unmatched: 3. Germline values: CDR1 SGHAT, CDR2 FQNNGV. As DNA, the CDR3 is TGTGCCAGCAGCTTAGGGACAGGGCTGACTGAAGCTTTCTTT. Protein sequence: CASSLGTGLTEAFF.

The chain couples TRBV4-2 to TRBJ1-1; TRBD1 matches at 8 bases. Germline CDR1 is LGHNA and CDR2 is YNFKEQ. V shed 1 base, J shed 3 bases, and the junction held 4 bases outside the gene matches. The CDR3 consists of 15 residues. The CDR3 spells CASSQGTDRDTEAFF. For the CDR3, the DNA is TGTGCCAGCAGCCAAGGGACGGACAGGGACACTGAAGCTTTCTTT.

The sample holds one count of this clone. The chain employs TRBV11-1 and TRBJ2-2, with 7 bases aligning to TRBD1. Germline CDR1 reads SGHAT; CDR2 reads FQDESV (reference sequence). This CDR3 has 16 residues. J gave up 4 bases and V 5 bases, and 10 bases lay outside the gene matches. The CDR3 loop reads CASSVPQGVGTGELFF. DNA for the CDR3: TGTGCCAGCAGCGTACCCCAGGGGGTGGGCACCGGGGAGCTGTTTTTT.

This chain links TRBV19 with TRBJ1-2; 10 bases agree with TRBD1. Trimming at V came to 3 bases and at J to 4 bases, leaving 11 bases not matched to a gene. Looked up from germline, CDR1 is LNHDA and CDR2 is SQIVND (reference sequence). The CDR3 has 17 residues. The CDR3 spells CASSMRGTGALAYGYTF. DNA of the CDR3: TGTGCCAGTAGTATGAGGGGGACAGGGGCCTTAGCCTATGGCTACACCTTC.

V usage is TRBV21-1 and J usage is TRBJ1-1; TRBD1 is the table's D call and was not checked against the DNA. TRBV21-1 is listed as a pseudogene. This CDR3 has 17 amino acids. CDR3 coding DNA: TGTGCCAGCAGCAAAGATTTCAGACAGGGAAGAAATACTGAAGCTTTCTTT. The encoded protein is CASSKDFRQGRNTEAFF.

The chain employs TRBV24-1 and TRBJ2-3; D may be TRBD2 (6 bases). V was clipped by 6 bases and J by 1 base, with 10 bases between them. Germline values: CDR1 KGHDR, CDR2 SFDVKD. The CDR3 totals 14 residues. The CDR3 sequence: CATSNSGRTDTQYF. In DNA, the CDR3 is TGTGCCACCAGTAATAGCGGCCGCACAGATACGCAGTATTTT.

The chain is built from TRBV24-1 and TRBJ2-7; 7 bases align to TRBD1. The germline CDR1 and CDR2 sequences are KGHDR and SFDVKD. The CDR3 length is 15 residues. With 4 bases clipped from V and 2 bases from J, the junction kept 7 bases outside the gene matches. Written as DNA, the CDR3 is TGTGCCACCAGTGAGAACCGGGACAGCCCCTACGAGCAGTACTTC. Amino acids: CATSENRDSPYEQYF.

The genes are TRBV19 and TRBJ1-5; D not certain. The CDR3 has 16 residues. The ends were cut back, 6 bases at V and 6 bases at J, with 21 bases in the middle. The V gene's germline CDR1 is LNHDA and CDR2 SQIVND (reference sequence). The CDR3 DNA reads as TGTGCCAGTAGGCATTCGGGGTGGAGGGAGGGTCAGCCCCAGCATTTT. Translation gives CASRHSGWREGQPQHF.

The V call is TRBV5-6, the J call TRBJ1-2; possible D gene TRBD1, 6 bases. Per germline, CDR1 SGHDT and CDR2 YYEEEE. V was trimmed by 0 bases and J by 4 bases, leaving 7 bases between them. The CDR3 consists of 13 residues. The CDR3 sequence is CASSLDRAYGYTF. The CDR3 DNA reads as TGTGCCAGCAGCTTGGACAGGGCCTATGGCTACACCTTC.

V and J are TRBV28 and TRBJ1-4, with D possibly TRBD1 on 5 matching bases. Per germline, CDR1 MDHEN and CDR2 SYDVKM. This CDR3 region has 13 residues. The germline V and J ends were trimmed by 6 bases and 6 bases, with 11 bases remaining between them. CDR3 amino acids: CASSPIGDEKLFF. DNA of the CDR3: TGTGCCAGCAGCCCCATAGGGGATGAAAAACTGTTTTTT.

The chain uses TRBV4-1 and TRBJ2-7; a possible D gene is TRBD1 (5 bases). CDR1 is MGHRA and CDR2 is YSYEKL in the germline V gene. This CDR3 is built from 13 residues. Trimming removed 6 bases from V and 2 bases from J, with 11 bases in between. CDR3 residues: CASSQGYTYEQYF. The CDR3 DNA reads TGCGCCAGCAGTCAGGGCTATACCTACGAGCAGTACTTC.

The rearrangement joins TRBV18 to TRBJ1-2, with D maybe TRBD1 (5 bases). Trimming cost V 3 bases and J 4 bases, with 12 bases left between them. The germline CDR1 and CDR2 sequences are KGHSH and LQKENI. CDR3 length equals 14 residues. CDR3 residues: CASSPETATYGYTF. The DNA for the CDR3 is TGTGCCAGCTCACCCGAGACAGCGACCTATGGCTACACCTTC.

CDR3 nucleotide sequence: TGTGCCAGCAGCCCCCGACAGGGTGGCACAGATACGCAGTATTTT. It yields the protein CASSPRQGGTDTQYF. V and J are TRBV11-2 and TRBJ2-3, with 7 bases fitting TRBD1. J gave up 1 base and V 5 bases, and 6 bases lay outside the gene matches. This CDR3 region has 15 residues. Looked up from germline, CDR1 is SGHAT and CDR2 is FQNNGV.

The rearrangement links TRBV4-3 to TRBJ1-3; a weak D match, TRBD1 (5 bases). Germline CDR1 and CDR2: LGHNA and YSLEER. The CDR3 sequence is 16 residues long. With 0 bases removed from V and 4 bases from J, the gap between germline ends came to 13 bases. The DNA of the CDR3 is TGCGCCAGCAGCCAAGATCAGGGAGGAAAGGGAAACACCATATATTTT. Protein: CASSQDQGGKGNTIYF.

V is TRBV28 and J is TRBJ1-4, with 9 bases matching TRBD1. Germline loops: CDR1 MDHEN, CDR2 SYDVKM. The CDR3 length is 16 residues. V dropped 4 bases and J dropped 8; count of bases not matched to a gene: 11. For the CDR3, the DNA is TGTGCCAGCAGTTCCTTAAAGACAGGGGGAGGAGAAAAACTGTTTTTT. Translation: CASSSLKTGGGEKLFF.

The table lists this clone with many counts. The CDR3 spells CSVRQGTEAFF. The CDR3 DNA is TGCAGCGTACGGCAGGGGACTGAAGCTTTCTTT. The V call is TRBV29-1, the J call TRBJ1-1; maybe TRBD1 (6 bases). The CDR3 totals 11 residues. Germline V CDR1 and CDR2: SQVTM, ANQGSEA. V shed 6 bases and J shed 5 bases, with 10 bases lying between them.

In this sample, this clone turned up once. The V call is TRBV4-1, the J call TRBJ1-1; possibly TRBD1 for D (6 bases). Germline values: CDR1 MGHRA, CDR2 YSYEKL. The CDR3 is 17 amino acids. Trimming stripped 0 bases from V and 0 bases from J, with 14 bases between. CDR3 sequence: CASSQDPGQSMNTEAFF. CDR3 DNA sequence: TGCGCCAGCAGCCAAGATCCCGGACAGAGTATGAACACTGAAGCTTTCTTT.

CDR3 loop: CASSRGDRVTGNTIYF. CDR3 DNA sequence: TGCGCCAGCAGCCGGGGGGACAGGGTAACGGGAAACACCATATATTTT. The rearrangement uses TRBV4-3 and TRBJ1-3; 9 bases are a match to TRBD1. The V segment lost 4 bases and the J segment 4 bases; nucleotides outside the gene matches: 8. The CDR3 loop spans 16 amino acids. Germline lookup yields CDR1 LGHNA and CDR2 YSLEER.

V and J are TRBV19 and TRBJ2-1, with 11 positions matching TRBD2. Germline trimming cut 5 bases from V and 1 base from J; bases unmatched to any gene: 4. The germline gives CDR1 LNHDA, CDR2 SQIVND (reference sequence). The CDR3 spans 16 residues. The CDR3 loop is CASSWTSGPSYNEQFF. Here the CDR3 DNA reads TGTGCCAGTAGTTGGACTAGCGGGCCTTCCTACAATGAGCAGTTCTTC.

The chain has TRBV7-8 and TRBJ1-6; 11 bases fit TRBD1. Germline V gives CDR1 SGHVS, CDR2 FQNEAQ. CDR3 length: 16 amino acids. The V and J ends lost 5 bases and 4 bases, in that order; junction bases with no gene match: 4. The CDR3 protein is CASSPGTGGYNSPLHF. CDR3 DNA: TGTGCCAGCAGCCCCGGGACAGGGGGGTATAATTCACCCCTCCACTTT.